The rows below give T cell receptor beta chains drawn from one sample of a study of T cell repertoires in cytomegalovirus infection. Their specific antigens are unknown. TCRdb re-analysed the reads in MiXCR, keeping a single row per CDR3 protein. The repertoire includes approximately 83,000 distinct CDR3 sequences, about 24% of them detected once, and 50% sits in the top ten. The sample in question was CD8+ T cells from cultured PBMCs, obtained from culture after CMV antigen stimulation. These receptors were taken from a human donor in good health (CMV status not recorded). Some clones in this sample may be carry-over from other donors' samples. CDR3s include the opening cysteine and the closing phenylalanine or tryptophan. The D gene is left open where the match is weak. The size of a clone is reported for some rows only, either as once, few or many, or as a class for expanded clones.

v_gene,d_gene,j_gene,abundance,CDR3aa,CDR3nt
TRBV7-6,.,TRBJ1-1,.,CASTPVDEDTEAFF,TGTGCCAGCACCCCCGTGGACGAGGACACTGAAGCTTTCTTT
TRBV6-1,TRBD1,TRBJ2-7,many,CASTRDRDRYEQYF,TGTGCCAGCACCCGGGACAGGGATCGCTACGAGCAGTACTTC
TRBV12-3/TRBV12-4,.,TRBJ2-7,many,CASSLASGYEQYF,TGTGCCAGCAGTTTAGCTAGCGGCTACGAGCAGTACTTC
TRBV5-1,.,TRBJ2-2,.,CASSRSGELFF,TGCGCCAGCAGCCGCTCCGGGGAGCTGTTTTTT
TRBV28,TRBD1,TRBJ1-2,many,CASSLWEDRVNYGYTF,TGTGCCAGCAGTTTATGGGAGGACAGGGTCAACTATGGCTACACCTTC
TRBV12-3/TRBV12-4,TRBD2,TRBJ2-3,many,CASSYPFKGGTDTQYF,TGTGCCAGCAGTTACCCCTTTAAGGGAGGGACAGATACGCAGTATTTT
TRBV11-2,TRBD1,TRBJ2-1,.,CATRDRGYNEQFF,TGTGCCACCCGGGACAGGGGTTACAATGAGCAGTTCTTC
TRBV5-4,.,TRBJ2-7,.,CASSRVSSSYEQYF,TGTGCCAGCAGCCGTGTGTCGAGCTCCTACGAGCAGTACTTC
TRBV12-3/TRBV12-4,.,TRBJ1-2,.,CASRRADGYTF,TGTGCCAGCAGGAGGGCGGATGGCTACACCTTC
TRBV27,TRBD2,TRBJ2-7,.,CASNPLIGGTTYEQYF,TGTGCCAGCAATCCGTTGATCGGGGGGACTACCTACGAGCAGTACTTC
TRBV11-2,TRBD2,TRBJ2-5,.,CASSLELAGIETQYF,TGTGCCAGCAGCTTAGAACTAGCGGGAATAGAGACCCAGTACTTC
TRBV12-3/TRBV12-4,TRBD1,TRBJ1-1,.,CASSPPGQPNTEAFF,TGTGCCAGCAGTCCCCCGGGACAGCCGAACACTGAAGCTTTCTTT
TRBV27,.,TRBJ1-6,few,CATSDSSYNSPLHF,TGTGCCACGTCGGACAGCTCCTATAATTCACCCCTCCACTTT
TRBV19,TRBD2,TRBJ2-7,few,CASSIQAGGRYEQYF,TGTGCCAGTAGTATCCAAGCGGGAGGTCGCTACGAGCAGTACTTC
TRBV27,.,TRBJ1-5,.,CASSLGGGKNQPQHF,TGTGCCAGCAGTTTAGGAGGGGGAAAGAATCAGCCCCAGCATTTT
TRBV13,TRBD1,TRBJ2-1,few,CASRAGTEYNEQFF,TGTGCCAGCAGGGCCGGGACAGAGTACAATGAGCAGTTCTTC
TRBV6-2/TRBV6-3,.,TRBJ2-3,.,CASRSPGRTDTQYF,TGTGCCAGCAGAAGCCCGGGACGAACAGATACGCAGTATTTT
TRBV6-2/TRBV6-3,.,TRBJ2-3,few,CASSTGSDTQYF,TGTGCCAGCAGTACGGGATCAGATACGCAGTATTTT
TRBV4-1,.,TRBJ2-5,few,CASSQDPLQGGETQYF,TGCGCCAGCAGCCAAGATCCGTTACAGGGTGGAGAGACCCAGTACTTC
TRBV7-3,.,TRBJ2-5,many,CASSLNPPGSGETQYF,TGTGCCAGCAGCTTAAACCCTCCAGGGTCGGGTGAGACCCAGTACTTC
TRBV20-1,TRBD1,TRBJ2-7,.,CSARSAGTGEVYEQYF,TGCAGTGCTAGGTCCGCCGGGACAGGGGAGGTCTACGAGCAGTACTTC
TRBV5-6,TRBD1,TRBJ1-5,few,CASSFRQGSQPQHF,TGTGCCAGCAGCTTTCGACAGGGCAGCCAGCCCCAGCATTTT
TRBV5-4,TRBD1,TRBJ1-2,.,CASSTDRGKGYGYTF,TGTGCCAGCAGCACAGACAGGGGGAAGGGCTATGGCTACACCTTC
TRBV4-3,.,TRBJ2-2,few,CASSQEMVTGEDGELFF,TGCGCCAGCAGCCAAGAGATGGTTACGGGAGAGGACGGGGAGCTGTTTTTT
TRBV28,TRBD2,TRBJ2-1,many,CASSRLAGGSSYNEQFF,TGTGCCAGCAGCCGACTAGCGGGGGGGAGCTCCTACAATGAGCAGTTCTTC
TRBV6-1,.,TRBJ2-3,.,CASSRQDSSRPDTQYF,TGTGCCAGCAGTCGCCAGGACTCTTCTCGGCCAGATACGCAGTATTTT
TRBV7-6,.,TRBJ2-5,.,CASTRKVGGRETQYF,TGTGCCAGCACCCGAAAGGTGGGGGGGCGAGAGACCCAGTACTTC
TRBV28,TRBD1,TRBJ1-4,.,CASSNRGLNEKLFF,TGTGCCAGCAGCAACAGGGGGCTTAATGAAAAACTGTTTTTT
TRBV29-1,TRBD2,TRBJ2-7,few,CSVESGRERSYEQYF,TGCAGCGTTGAGTCGGGGCGGGAGAGGTCCTACGAGCAGTACTTC
TRBV6-2/TRBV6-3,.,TRBJ2-2,.,CASSYLWGENTGELFF,TGTGCCAGCAGTTACCTTTGGGGGGAAAACACCGGGGAGCTGTTTTTT
TRBV6-1,.,TRBJ2-4,.,CASSGGVAKNIQYF,TGTGCCAGCAGTGGCGGTGTGGCCAAAAACATTCAGTACTTC
TRBV11-2,.,TRBJ1-5,.,CASSPGYQPQHF,TGTGCCAGCAGCCCAGGGTATCAGCCCCAGCATTTT
TRBV27,.,TRBJ2-6,few,CASSTDPPSGANVLTF,TGTGCCAGCAGTACAGACCCTCCGTCCGGGGCCAACGTCCTGACTTTC
TRBV20-1,TRBD2,TRBJ2-1,.,CSARGREVEQFF,TGCAGTGCTAGAGGGCGGGAGGTTGAGCAGTTCTTC
TRBV7-8,.,TRBJ2-5,.,CASSLGWSGSQETQYF,TGTGCCAGCAGCTTAGGTTGGAGTGGGTCCCAAGAGACCCAGTACTTC
TRBV5-5,.,TRBJ1-4,.,CASSLSGQGGEKLFF,TGTGCCAGCAGCTTGTCTGGTCAGGGAGGCGAAAAACTGTTTTTT
TRBV5-1,.,TRBJ1-6,many,CASSPASGGSSPLHF,TGCGCCAGCAGCCCGGCGTCCGGTGGGTCATCACCCCTCCACTTT
TRBV11-3,.,TRBJ1-1,.,CASSTPGTGGTEAFF,TGTGCCAGCAGCACCCCCGGGACGGGCGGGACTGAAGCTTTCTTT
TRBV27,.,TRBJ1-1,many,CASSLGPWGGSGTEAFF,TGTGCCAGCAGTTTAGGGCCATGGGGGGGCTCTGGCACTGAAGCTTTCTTT
TRBV20-1,.,TRBJ1-1,.,CSAPSVGFNEAFF,TGCAGTGCCCCCTCGGTGGGGTTTAATGAAGCTTTCTTT
TRBV7-2,.,TRBJ1-1,many,CASSLITTEAFF,TGTGCCAGCAGCCTAATTACCACTGAAGCTTTCTTT
TRBV6-5,TRBD2,TRBJ2-2,.,CASSSSGGNTGDLFF,TGTGCCAGCAGTTCTAGCGGGGGGAACACCGGGGATCTGTTTTTT
TRBV6-1,.,TRBJ1-1,many,CASSEDLFQRNTEAFF,TGTGCCAGCAGTGAAGACTTGTTCCAGAGGAACACTGAAGCTTTCTTT
TRBV12-5,.,TRBJ1-2,.,CASGLSEIAQEYTF,TGTGCTAGTGGTTTGTCCGAGATCGCGCAGGAGTACACCTTC
TRBV4-3,.,TRBJ1-2,.,CASSQERGGINGYTF,TGCGCCAGCAGCCAAGAAAGAGGGGGAATAAATGGCTACACCTTC
TRBV5-6,TRBD1,TRBJ2-7,once,CASSTDRGPTYEQYF,TGTGCCAGCAGCACTGACAGGGGGCCTACCTACGAGCAGTACTTC
TRBV11-2,.,TRBJ2-6,.,CASSLVGEQLSSGANVLTF,TGTGCCAGCAGCTTAGTAGGCGAACAGTTAAGCTCTGGGGCCAACGTCCTGACTTTC
TRBV7-9,TRBD1,TRBJ1-6,few,CASSLATGGRISYNSPLHF,TGTGCCAGCAGCTTAGCGACAGGGGGAAGGATCTCCTATAATTCACCCCTCCACTTT
TRBV7-2,.,TRBJ2-7,few,CASTVPGGNYEQYF,TGTGCCAGCACCGTCCCGGGCGGCAACTACGAGCAGTACTTC
TRBV19,.,TRBJ1-6,.,CASSLSTASPLHF,TGTGCCAGTAGCTTATCTACCGCCTCACCCCTCCACTTT
TRBV6-1,TRBD2,TRBJ2-3,few,CASSEREGTDTQYF,TGTGCCAGCAGTGAGCGGGAGGGCACAGATACGCAGTATTTT
TRBV4-1,.,TRBJ2-5,.,CASSQDGLGGSQETQYF,TGCGCCAGCAGCCAAGACGGTTTAGGAGGGTCCCAAGAGACCCAGTACTTC
TRBV19,.,TRBJ1-6,.,CASSTAGTANSPLHF,TGTGCCAGTAGTACGGCCGGGACTGCTAATTCACCCCTCCACTTT
TRBV7-9,.,TRBJ2-3,.,CASSLAGLSADTQYF,TGTGCCAGCAGCTTAGCCGGACTATCAGCAGATACGCAGTATTTT
TRBV27,TRBD1,TRBJ1-2,.,CASSPGGANYGYTF,TGTGCCAGCAGTCCAGGGGGTGCTAACTATGGCTACACCTTC